These 26 T cell receptor beta chains came from one sample sequenced in a study of spatial heterogeneity in lung cancer. Broader study findings: In tumors, expanded intratumoral alpha and beta TCR counts tracked mutation counts.

No cognate antigen is known for these TCRs. Time point in this sample: sample taken at primary tumor resection. TCRdb passed the 5' RACE reads through MiXCR, listing each CDR3 protein once. The sample has approximately 17,000 distinct CDR3 sequences, around 6.9% seen once; the top ten hold about 23%. This specimen was lung tumor tissue, taken at surgery. All receptors derive from a male donor with early-stage non-small cell lung cancer.

Many counts were recorded for this clonotype. The chain combines TRBV7-2 with TRBJ2-5; tentatively, D is TRBD1 (5 bases). V was shortened by 0 bases and J by 5 bases, with 10 bases between the two germline ends. In germline, CDR1 is SGHTA, CDR2 FQGNSA. The length of the CDR3 is 14 residues. The CDR3 DNA reads TGTGCCAGCAGCTTAGCGCAGGGTTGGGAGACCCAGTACTTC. Translating it yields CASSLAQGWETQYF.

This clonotype was found many times. The chain employs TRBV28 and TRBJ1-5, with D unresolved. There are 14 residues in the CDR3. CDR1 MDHEN and CDR2 SYDVKM come from the germline V gene. V gave up 4 bases and J gave up 4 bases, with 11 bases separating them. CDR3 DNA sequence: TGTGCCAGCAGTTCCGTTGGGGTAAATCAGCCCCAGCATTTT. Encoded protein: CASSSVGVNQPQHF. The whole variable domain, remainder taken from reference TRBV28 and TRBJ1-5, is DVKVTQSSRYLVKRTGEKVFLECVQDMDHENMFWYRQDPGLGLRLIYFSYDVKMKEKGDIPEGYSVSREKKERFSLILESASTNQTSMYLCASSSVGVNQPQHFGDGTRLSIL.

This clonotype was seen only a few times. The V gene is TRBV12-3 or TRBV12-4, the J gene TRBJ2-7; 9 bases agree with TRBD1. The ends lost 3 bases at V and 7 bases at J; junction bases unmatched: 10. The CDR3 extends over 15 amino acids. The CDR3 bases are TGTGCCAGCAGTTTTCAGACAGGGGGGACTGGGGAGCAGTACTTC. It specifies CASSFQTGGTGEQYF.

This rearrangement joins TRBV5-8 to TRBJ2-2; perhaps TRBD1 as D (5 bases). The V end lost 2 bases, the J end lost 4 bases, and 18 bases lay between the germline ends. This CDR3 has 17 residues. Germline CDR1 is SGHTS and CDR2 is YDEGEE. In DNA form, the CDR3 reads TGTGCCAGCAGCTTTGGAAGGGGCAGGTCTTTCACCGGGGAGCTGTTTTTT. Amino acids: CASSFGRGRSFTGELFF. Full variable domain (missing parts from reference TRBV5-8 and TRBJ2-2): EAGVTQSPTHLIKTRGQQATLRCSPISGHTSVYWYQQALGLGLQFLLWYDEGEERNRGNFPPRFSGRQFPNYSSELNVNALELEDSALYLCASSFGRGRSFTGELFFGEGSRLTVL.

In its sample, this clonotype ranks as medium-sized. The chain has TRBV6-5 and TRBJ2-1, with D tentatively TRBD1 (6 bases). The germline V gene has CDR1 MNHEY and CDR2 SVGAGI. V lost 0 bases and J 8 bases, leaving 11 bases between the germline ends. CDR3 length: 14 residues. CDR3 in DNA: TGTGCCAGCAGTTACTCACGAACAGGGTATGAGCAGTTCTTC. Amino acid sequence: CASSYSRTGYEQFF.

The chain is built from TRBV4-2 and TRBJ2-2; no clear D gene. The V end lost 1 base, the J end lost 5 bases, and 17 bases lay between the germline ends. The V gene's germline CDR1 is LGHNA and CDR2 YNFKEQ. There are 17 residues in the CDR3. The CDR3 coding sequence is TGTGCCAGCAGCCAAGTAGGCCAGTCCGTCTCGACCGGGGAGCTGTTTTTT. Amino acid sequence: CASSQVGQSVSTGELFF.

The chain employs TRBV5-1 and TRBJ2-5, with 8 positions matching TRBD1. V was pared by 2 bases and J by 5 bases, with 5 bases of the junction left unmatched. Looked up from germline, CDR1 is SGHRS and CDR2 is YFSETQ. CDR3 length: 14 residues. The DNA of the CDR3 is TGCGCCAGCAGCTTCGGACAGGGAGGTGAGACCCAGTACTTC. Translated: CASSFGQGGETQYF. The entire variable domain, with the rest obtained from reference TRBV5-1 and TRBJ2-5, is as follows: KAGVTQTPRYLIKTRGQQVTLSCSPISGHRSVSWYQQTPGQGLQFLFEYFSETQRNKGNFPGRFSGRQFSNSRSEMNVSTLELGDSALYLCASSFGQGGETQYFGPGTRLLVL.

This clonotype occurred many times. This sequence joins TRBV7-9 and TRBJ2-5; the D is unclear. This CDR3 has 11 amino acids. Germline-derived CDR1 and CDR2 are SEHNR and FQNEAQ (reference sequence). Trimming took off 2 bases at V and 4 bases at J, with 2 bases between the two ends. For the CDR3, the DNA is TGTGCCAGCAGCTTACTAGAGACCCAGTACTTC. Its translation is CASSLLETQYF.

This clonotype has a count of ten or more. The chain couples TRBV30 to TRBJ1-3; unclear D gene. Germline V gives CDR1 GTSNPN, CDR2 SVGIG (reference sequence). The CDR3 covers 13 residues. Trimming took off 2 bases at V and 4 bases at J, with 9 bases between the two ends. CDR3 nucleotides: TGTGCCTGGAGTTATACAGCAGGAAACACCATATATTTT. Protein sequence: CAWSYTAGNTIYF.

This sequence joins TRBV20-1 and TRBJ2-1; 8 bases agree with TRBD2. There are 15 residues in the CDR3. CDR1 and CDR2 from the germline V gene are DFQATT and SNEGSKA (reference sequence). Trimming cost V 2 bases and J 6 bases; bases outside gene matches: 9. The CDR3 nucleotides are TGCAGTGCTAGACCTCCGTGGACTAGCATCAATGAGCAGTTCTTC. This sequence encodes CSARPPWTSINEQFF.

This clonotype is categorized as medium-sized. This rearrangement joins TRBV4-2 to TRBJ1-4, with D unresolved. Between the trimmed V and J ends, which lost 1 base and 4 bases, there was a span of 7 bases. CDR1 is LGHNA, CDR2 YNFKEQ, per germline. CDR3 length equals 14 residues. The CDR3 protein is CASSQVGHNEKLFF. CDR3 nucleotides: TGTGCCAGCAGCCAAGTGGGCCATAATGAAAAACTGTTTTTT.

This clonotype was observed at least ten times. The chain is built from TRBV4-2 and TRBJ1-1, with TRBD1 as a possible D gene (5 bases). CDR3 size: 14 residues. V dropped 0 bases and J dropped 1 base, with 6 bases sitting between them. Germline V gene sequence: CDR1 LGHNA, CDR2 YNFKEQ. In DNA form, the CDR3 reads TGTGCCAGCAGCCAAGAGCAGGGGAACACTGAAGCTTTCTTT. It is translated as CASSQEQGNTEAFF.

The J gene is TRBJ1-2, the V gene TRBV24-1; the D is unclear. The CDR3 contains 11 residues. V lost 1 base, J lost 8 bases, and 4 bases lay in between. CDR1 and CDR2 from the germline V gene are KGHDR and SFDVKD. This CDR3 reads CATSDLRGYTF. The CDR3 region has the DNA TGTGCCACCAGTGATTTACGGGGCTACACCTTC.

This clonotype was seen a few times. One end of the junction is discordant with germline, which a read error may explain. The J gene is TRBJ1-2, the V gene TRBV6-5; D is uncertain. This CDR3 spans 12 amino acids. Germline-derived CDR1 and CDR2 are MNHEY and SVGAGI. CDR3 residues: CASSGSIHGDTF. For the CDR3, the DNA is TGTGCCAGCAGTGGGTCGATCCATGGCGACACCTTC.

Within the sample, this clonotype is medium-sized. The chain uses TRBV7-2 and TRBJ1-1, with D possibly being TRBD1 (5 bases). The CDR3 is 13 residues long. Looked up from germline, CDR1 is SGHTA and CDR2 is FQGNSA. Trimming removed 5 bases from V and 1 base from J, with 8 bases in between. The CDR3 reads CASSTTANTEAFF. In nucleotides, the CDR3 is TGTGCCAGCAGCACGACAGCGAACACTGAAGCTTTCTTT.

This clonotype was seen many times. The chain is built from TRBV12-3 or TRBV12-4 and TRBJ1-5; 9 bases agree with TRBD1. The V gene end was trimmed by 6 bases and the J gene end by 6 bases; junction bases not matched to a gene: 9. This CDR3 has 15 amino acids. The CDR3 bases are TGTGCCAGCAGACTTACAGGGGGCGCAGGTCAGCCCCAGCATTTT. Protein: CASRLTGGAGQPQHF.

This clonotype was recorded many times. The CDR3 spells CASARQYGVYEQYF. In DNA, the CDR3 is TGTGCCAGCGCTCGTCAGTACGGGGTCTACGAGCAGTACTTC. The V call is TRBV28, the J call TRBJ2-7; weak D call: TRBD2 (5 bases). The CDR3 totals 14 residues. The germline gives CDR1 MDHEN, CDR2 SYDVKM. The germline V and J ends were trimmed by 8 bases and 3 bases, with 17 bases remaining between them.

This clonotype was found many times. The chain carries TRBV5-1 and TRBJ1-1, with D unresolved. V was trimmed by 4 bases and J by 1 base, leaving 8 bases between them. Germline V gene data show CDR1 as SGHRS and CDR2 as YFSETQ. CDR3 length: 13 residues. DNA for the CDR3: TGCGCCAGCAGCCGTCCGGAGAACACTGAAGCTTTCTTT. Its protein product is CASSRPENTEAFF.

This clonotype was seen ten or more times. This sequence joins TRBV4-2 and TRBJ1-4, with D perhaps matching TRBD1 (5 bases). The V end was cut by 2 bases, the J end by 4 bases, with 8 bases between. Per the germline V gene, CDR1 is LGHNA and CDR2 is YNFKEQ. The CDR3 contains 14 residues. CDR3 sequence reads: CASSQQGDNEKLFF. DNA of the CDR3: TGTGCCAGCAGCCAACAGGGAGATAATGAAAAACTGTTTTTT.

A few counts support this clonotype. V usage is TRBV27 and J usage is TRBJ1-6, with a possible D match to TRBD1 (6 bases). V gave up 9 bases and J gave up 7 bases, with 16 bases separating them. Germline CDR1 and CDR2: MNHEY and SMNVEV (reference sequence). There are 14 residues in the CDR3. CDR3 residues: CASTGGHVNSPLHF. Here the CDR3 DNA reads TGTGCCAGTACCGGGGGACATGTGAATTCACCCCTCCACTTT.

This clonotype occurred many times. An end of the junction differs from the germline gene, which may be a read error. The chain has TRBV18 and TRBJ2-3; D possibly corresponds to TRBD2 (6 bases). Germline loops: CDR1 KGHSH, CDR2 LQKENI. The CDR3 is 17 residues long. CDR3 bases: TGTACCAGCTCACTAAGGTCTAATATAGCGGACACAGATACGCAGTATTTT. It yields the protein CTSSLRSNIADTDTQYF.

This clonotype was observed at least ten times. J is TRBJ2-1 and V is TRBV24-1; tentatively, D is TRBD1 (5 bases). CDR3 size: 16 residues. Germline lookup yields CDR1 KGHDR and CDR2 SFDVKD. The V gene lost 1 base and the J gene lost 7 bases, with 16 bases spanning the gap. The CDR3 DNA is TGTGCCACCAGTGATTTCATGAGGAGCGCAGGGAATGAGCAGTTCTTC. It specifies CATSDFMRSAGNEQFF.

This clonotype has a count of ten or more. The rearrangement uses TRBV18 and TRBJ2-5, with D possibly matching TRBD2 (5 bases). Germline V gene lookup returns CDR1 KGHSH and CDR2 LQKENI. The CDR3 is 14 residues long. Trimming removed 2 bases from V and 2 bases from J, with 9 bases in between. This CDR3 is CASSPSGIQETQYF. The CDR3 DNA is TGTGCCAGCTCACCATCGGGGATTCAAGAGACCCAGTACTTC.

This clonotype came up many times. This rearrangement joins TRBV5-6 to TRBJ1-1; D is perhaps TRBD1 (6 bases). Trimming shortened V by 4 bases and J by 1 base, and 17 bases separated the two germline ends. CDR1 and CDR2 from the germline V gene are SGHDT and YYEEEE. This CDR3 is 16 amino acids long. As DNA, the CDR3 is TGTGCCAGCAGCACACTGACAGGAGCGAGGAACACTGAAGCTTTCTTT. It encodes CASSTLTGARNTEAFF.

This clonotype has a count of ten or more. In DNA, the CDR3 is TGTGCCAGCAGTGAAGCGGTTCCTGGAAACACCATATATTTT. Translated: CASSEAVPGNTIYF. The chain links TRBV6-1 to TRBJ1-3; D gene unclear. The germline CDR1 and CDR2 sequences are MNHNS and SASEGT. V was clipped by 0 bases and J by 2 bases, with 5 bases between them. The CDR3 runs 14 residues.

This clonotype was observed many times. The gene calls are TRBV25-1 and TRBJ2-7; D not certain. Germline assignment: CDR1 MGHDK and CDR2 SYGVNS. CDR3 length: 12 residues. Trimming stripped 6 bases from V and 0 bases from J, with 6 bases between. The CDR3 spells CASRAVSYEQYF. The CDR3 DNA follows: TGTGCCAGCAGGGCAGTCTCCTACGAGCAGTACTTC.